One T cell receptor beta chain is described in this entry. Its antigen remains unknown. The source of the sample is a study of T-cell reconstitution after alpha-beta-depleted transplantation in children. General study findings and limits: By one year post-transplant, T-cell counts and diversity largely arose from T cells that were newly produced.

Preparation of the TCRbeta library involved a method that used unique molecular identifiers. TCRdb ran MiXCR on the PCR reads and lists one entry per CDR3 protein. The repertoire holds 500,000 to 650,000 distinct CDR3 sequences, with about an eighth as singletons. Losses at the gene ends were 7 bases for V and 6 bases for J; bases not matched to a gene: 10. CDR1 is MNHNS, CDR2 SASEGT, per germline. There are 16 residues in the CDR3. This chain links TRBV6-1 with TRBJ2-2, with TRBD2 identical over 11 bases. This receptor was taken from a male patient younger than 18 who had a stem cell transplant for acute myeloid leukemia, so the T cells may come from the graft donor. Here the sequenced sample was PBMCs, mostly from graft donor cells, taken 360 days after TCRalphabeta/CD19-depleted stem cell transplant. The DNA of the CDR3 is TGTGCCAGCACCCTGGTACTAGCGGGGGCAGCCGGGGAGCTGTTTTTT. Translated, it gives CASTLVLAGAAGELFF.